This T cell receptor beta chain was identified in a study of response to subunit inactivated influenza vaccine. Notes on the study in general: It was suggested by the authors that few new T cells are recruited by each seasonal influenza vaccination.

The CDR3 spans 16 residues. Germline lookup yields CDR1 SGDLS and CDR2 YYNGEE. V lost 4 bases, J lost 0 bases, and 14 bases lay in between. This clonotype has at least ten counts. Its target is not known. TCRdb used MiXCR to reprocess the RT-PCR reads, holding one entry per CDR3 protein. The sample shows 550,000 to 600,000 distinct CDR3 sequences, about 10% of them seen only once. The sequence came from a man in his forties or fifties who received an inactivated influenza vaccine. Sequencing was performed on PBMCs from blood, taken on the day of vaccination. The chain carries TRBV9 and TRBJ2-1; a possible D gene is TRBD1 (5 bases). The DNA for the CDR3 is TGTGCCAGCAGCCCCCCTAGGGGTTACTCCTACAATGAGCAGTTCTTC. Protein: CASSPPRGYSYNEQFF.